The next 5 T cell receptor beta chains were all read from a single sample in a study of control samples from healthy donors and cancer patients. Sequenced by immunoSEQ multiplex PCR; TCRdb stores in-frame clones only, minus some. The repertoire consists of approximately 81,000 clones, with about 93% occurring once and the leading ten covering 4.8%. Sequenced material: blood. The source of these receptors is a woman aged 18-30 years in good health.

CDR3 nucleotides: TGTGCCAGCAGCGTGACTAGTGCCTACGAGCAGTACTTC. Translating it yields CASSVTSAYEQYF. This sequence joins TRBV27 and TRBJ2-7, with D possibly TRBD2 on 6 matching bases. Between the trimmed V and J ends, which lost 6 bases and 2 bases, there was a span of 11 bases. Germline-derived CDR1 and CDR2 are MNHEY and SMNVEV (reference sequence). The CDR3 covers 13 residues.

The rearrangement joins TRBV18 to TRBJ1-3, with 9 bases identical to TRBD1. The junction had 3 bases not matched to a gene; V was cut back by 1 base and J by 2 bases. CDR1 and CDR2 (germline): KGHSH, LQKENI. This CDR3 has 16 residues. CDR3 nucleotide sequence: TGTGCCAGCTCACCACGGGACAGGGTTGCTGGAAACACCATATATTTT. Protein: CASSPRDRVAGNTIYF.

This chain uses TRBV2 with TRBJ1-5; D gene unclear. Trimming removed 4 bases at V and 7 bases at J, with 11 bases between. CDR3 length equals 13 residues. Germline V gene sequence: CDR1 SNHLY, CDR2 FYNNEI. The CDR3 sequence is CASSGTGKQPQHF. CDR3 DNA: TGTGCCAGCAGTGGAACGGGGAAACAGCCCCAGCATTTT.

The chain carries TRBV12-3 or TRBV12-4 and TRBJ2-1; D not resolved. The CDR3 loop spans 13 amino acids. Trimming took off 4 bases at V and 4 bases at J, with 8 bases between the two ends. The CDR3 here is CASSWVGYNEQFF. For the CDR3, the DNA is TGTGCCAGCAGTTGGGTAGGATACAATGAGCAGTTCTTC.

The chain joins TRBV3-1 (or the pseudogene TRBV3-2) to TRBJ2-3; TRBD2 agrees at 7 bases. Germline trimming cut 4 bases from V and 2 bases from J; bases unmatched to any gene: 6. The CDR3 runs 15 residues. Germline CDR1 LGHDT, CDR2 YNNKEL (reference sequence). The DNA of the CDR3 is TGTGCCAGCAGCCCGAGCGGGGACTCCACAGATACGCAGTATTTT. This encodes CASSPSGDSTDTQYF.